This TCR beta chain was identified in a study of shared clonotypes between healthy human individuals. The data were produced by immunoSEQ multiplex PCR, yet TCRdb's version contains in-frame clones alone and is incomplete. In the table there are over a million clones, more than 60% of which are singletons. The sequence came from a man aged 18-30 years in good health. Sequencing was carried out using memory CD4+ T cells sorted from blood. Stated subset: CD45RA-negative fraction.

The CDR3 protein is CASLTDGTDTQYF. The CDR3 DNA reads as TGTGCCAGTTTGACAGATGGGACAGATACGCAGTATTTT. The chain employs TRBV28 and TRBJ2-3; a weak D match, TRBD1 (5 bases). Germline assignment: CDR1 MDHEN and CDR2 SYDVKM. Trimming left V 9 bases short and J 3 bases short, with 13 bases between. The CDR3 totals 13 residues.